This T cell receptor beta chain was identified during a study of Ad26.COV2.S vaccination and SARS-CoV-2 variants (dated by TCRdb to about 2021). As for the study more broadly: Donors in the vaccine arm were drawn from COV1001, a phase I-IIa trial of Ad26.COV2.S in healthy adults that was multicentre, randomized, double-blind and placebo-controlled. The TCR-sequenced set comprised approximately 32 samples: roughly 19 Ad26.COV2.S vaccine recipients, 5 placebo recipients and 8 SARS-CoV-2 convalescent individuals. The specificity and breadth of SARS-CoV-2-reactive T cell receptors after Ad26.COV2.S vaccination were assessed by TCRbeta repertoire sequencing. Investigators remained blinded to trial group allocation during experiments and outcome assessment. Participants in the trial were split at random into five groups of five each, receiving low-dose or high-dose Ad26.COV2.S once or twice, or else placebo on both occasions. Ad26.COV2.S was administered intramuscularly at a dose of 5x10^10 or 1x10^11 viral particles, either as one shot or as two shots given 56 days apart. Paper-wide results and their limitations: Comparing responses between vaccine doses or regimens was not something the study was powered to do. Substantial breadth of spike-specific CD8+ and CD4+ T cell responses was reported after vaccination. According to the authors, total T cell responses may have been underestimated by the TCR breadth and depth analyses. Vaccine and placebo recipients had comparable non-spike TCR breadth, which fits with the vaccine containing only spike. Compared with placebo recipients, Ad26.COV2.S recipients showed higher spike-specific TCR breadth (P = 0.0014).

To note about this clone: Its antigen is still unknown. No clone much larger than this one lies a single base away; base qualities are absent. Within the sample, other DNA sequences also encode this same CDR3.

The treatment or condition label, as the study defines it: some 20 received Ad26.COV2.S at low or high dose, single or two shots; about five received placebo; per-sample allocation not given. Repertoires of vaccine and placebo recipients were sequenced from samples collected on day 63 after the first injection. Between 29 July and 7 August 2020, Cohort 1b enrolled some 25 adults aged 18-55 years at one site in Boston, USA. Ad26.COV2.S was a replication-incompetent adenovirus type 26 vector that expressed a prefusion-stabilized SARS-CoV-2 spike protein derived from the original Wuhan strain. TCRbeta CDR3 regions were sequenced with the immunoSEQ Assay. After extraction, genomic DNA underwent amplification by bias-controlled multiplex PCR, followed by high-throughput sequencing. The original pipeline was this. To quantify the absolute abundance of every unique TCRbeta CDR3 region, sequences were collapsed and filtered. T cell fraction was estimated by normalizing TCRbeta template counts to usable DNA, with usable DNA measured through amplification of reference genes found in all nucleated cells. Repertoire TCRs were annotated as SARS-CoV-2-specific by exact matching of V gene, CDR3 amino acid sequence and J gene to a known reactive TCR set. MIRA supplied the reference SARS-CoV-2 TCR set, which was filtered for enrichment in COVID-19-positive ImmuneCODE repertoires so that public or cross-reactive TCRs were removed. Using the MIRA antigens, annotated TCRs were further analysed by specific ORF or by position within an ORF. Breadth was defined as annotated unique rearrangements over total unique productive rearrangements; depth was the summed frequency of those rearrangements. Two-sided Wilcoxon rank-sum tests were applied when comparing TCR breadth between groups. Sourced from immuneACCESS, this table was stored by TCRdb with only in-frame sequences that have V and J called. A share of the clones is absent; for the studies checked, an unresolved V gene accounts for under half, and the remainder has no known explanation. D and trimming were read from the DNA, whereas the V and J calls and clone size are those reported in that table. The sample table shows roughly 320,000 clones, and around 87% are seen once. In total, the top ten clones hold about 3.4% of the sample.

The CDR3 numbers 14 residues from cysteine through phenylalanine. Solely the CDR3 DNA is kept, with 42 bases framed from the first base. V loses 3 bases, J loses 4 bases, and the germline ends lie 12 bases apart. For CDR1 and CDR2, the germline V gene lists KGHSH and LQKENI. The source of this sequence is a person aged 18 to 59 who received the Ad26.COV2.S COVID-19 vaccine or a placebo. The sample here was peripheral blood, taken in a trial of Ad26.COV2.S vaccine versus placebo. The rearrangement joined TRBV18 to TRBJ1-1; possibly the D gene is TRBD1, per 6 matching bases. For the CDR3, the sequence is CASSPGGPSTEAFF. The DNA is as follows: TGTGCCAGCTCACCGGGGGGCCCGAGCACTGAAGCTTTCTTT.